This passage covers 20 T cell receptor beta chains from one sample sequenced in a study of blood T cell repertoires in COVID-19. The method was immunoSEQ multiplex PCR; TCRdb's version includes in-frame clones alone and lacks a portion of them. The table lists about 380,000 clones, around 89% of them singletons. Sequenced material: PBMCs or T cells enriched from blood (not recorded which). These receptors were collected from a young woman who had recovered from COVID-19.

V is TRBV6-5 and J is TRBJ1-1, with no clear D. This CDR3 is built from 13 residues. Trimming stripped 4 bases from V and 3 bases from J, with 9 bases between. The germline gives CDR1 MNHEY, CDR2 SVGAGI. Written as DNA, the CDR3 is TGTGCCAGCAGTTCAGCGTTGGACACTGAAGCTTTCTTT. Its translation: CASSSALDTEAFF.

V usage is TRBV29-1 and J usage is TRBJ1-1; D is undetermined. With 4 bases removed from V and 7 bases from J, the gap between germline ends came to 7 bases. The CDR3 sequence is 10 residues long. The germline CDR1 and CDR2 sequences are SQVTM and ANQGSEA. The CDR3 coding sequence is TGCAGCGTTGGGGCTATTGAAGCTTTCTTT. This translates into CSVGAIEAFF. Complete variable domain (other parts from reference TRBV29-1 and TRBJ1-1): SAVISQKPSRDICQRGTSLTIQCQVDSQVTMMFWYRQQPGQSLTLIATANQGSEATYESGFVIDKFPISRPNLTFSTLTVSNMSPEDSSIYLCSVGAIEAFFGQGTRLTVV.

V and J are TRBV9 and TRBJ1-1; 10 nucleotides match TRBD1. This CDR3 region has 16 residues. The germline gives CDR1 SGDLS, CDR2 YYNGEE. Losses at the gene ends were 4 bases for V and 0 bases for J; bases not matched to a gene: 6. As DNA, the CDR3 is TGTGCCAGCAGCCCATGGGGGACAGGGGTGAACACTGAAGCTTTCTTT. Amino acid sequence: CASSPWGTGVNTEAFF. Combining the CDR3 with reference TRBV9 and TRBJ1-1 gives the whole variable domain DSGVTQTPKHLITATGQRVTLRCSPRSGDLSVYWYQQSLDQGLQFLIQYYNGEERAKGNILERFSAQQFPDLHSELNLSSLELGDSALYFCASSPWGTGVNTEAFFGQGTRLTVV.

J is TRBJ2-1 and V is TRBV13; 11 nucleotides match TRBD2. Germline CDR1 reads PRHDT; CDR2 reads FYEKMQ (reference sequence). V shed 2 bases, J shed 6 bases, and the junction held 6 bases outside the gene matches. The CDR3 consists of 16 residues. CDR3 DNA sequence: TGTGCCAGCAGCTTACCCGGGACTAGCGGTTCCAATGAGCAGTTCTTC. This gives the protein CASSLPGTSGSNEQFF.

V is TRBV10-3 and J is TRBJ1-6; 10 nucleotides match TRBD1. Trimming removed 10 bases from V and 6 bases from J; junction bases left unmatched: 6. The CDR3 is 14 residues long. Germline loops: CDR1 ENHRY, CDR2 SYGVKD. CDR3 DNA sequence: TGTGCCACCTTAGACAGGGGGCTTAATTCACCCCTCCACTTT. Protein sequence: CATLDRGLNSPLHF.

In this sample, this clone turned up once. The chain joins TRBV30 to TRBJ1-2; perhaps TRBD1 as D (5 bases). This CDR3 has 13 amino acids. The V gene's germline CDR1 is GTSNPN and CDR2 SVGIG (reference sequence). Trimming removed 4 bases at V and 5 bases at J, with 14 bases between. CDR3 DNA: TGTGCCTGGACAGACGGGGGTCGTTATGGCTACACCTTC. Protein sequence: CAWTDGGRYGYTF.

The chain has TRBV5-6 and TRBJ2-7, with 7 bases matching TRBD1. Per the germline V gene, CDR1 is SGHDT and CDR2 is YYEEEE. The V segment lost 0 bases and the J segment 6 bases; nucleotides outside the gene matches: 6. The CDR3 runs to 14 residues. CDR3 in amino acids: CASSLGQGLSEQYF. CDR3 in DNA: TGTGCCAGCAGCTTGGGACAGGGATTATCCGAGCAGTACTTC. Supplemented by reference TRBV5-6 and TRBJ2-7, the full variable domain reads DAGVTQSPTHLIKTRGQQVTLRCSPKSGHDTVSWYQQALGQGPQFIFQYYEEEERQRGNFPDRFSGHQFPNYSSELNVNALLLGDSALYLCASSLGQGLSEQYFGPGTRLTVT.

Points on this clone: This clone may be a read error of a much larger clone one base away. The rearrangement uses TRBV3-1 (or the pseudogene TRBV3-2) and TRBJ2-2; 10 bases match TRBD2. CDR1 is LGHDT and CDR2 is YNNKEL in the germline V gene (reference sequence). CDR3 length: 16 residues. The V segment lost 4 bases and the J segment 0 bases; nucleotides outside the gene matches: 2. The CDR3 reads CASSPLAGANTGELFF. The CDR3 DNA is TGTGCCAGCAGCCCTCTAGCGGGGGCGAACACCGGGGAGCTGTTTTTT.

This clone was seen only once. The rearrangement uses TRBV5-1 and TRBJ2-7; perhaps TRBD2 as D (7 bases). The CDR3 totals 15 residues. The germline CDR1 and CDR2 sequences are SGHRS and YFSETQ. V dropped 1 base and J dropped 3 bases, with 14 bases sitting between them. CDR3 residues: CASSLMTGGLYEQYF. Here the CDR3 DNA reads TGCGCCAGCAGCTTGATGACGGGGGGCCTCTACGAGCAGTACTTC.

CDR3 residues: CASSLVVGTTPTPLHF. CDR3 nucleotide sequence: TGTGCCAGCAGCTTAGTCGTGGGTACTACCCCTACACCCCTCCACTTT. The genes are TRBV7-9 and TRBJ1-6; D call uncertain. The CDR3 sequence is 16 residues long. The V end lost 1 base, the J end lost 11 bases, and 18 bases lay between the germline ends. The germline gives CDR1 SEHNR, CDR2 FQNEAQ (reference sequence).

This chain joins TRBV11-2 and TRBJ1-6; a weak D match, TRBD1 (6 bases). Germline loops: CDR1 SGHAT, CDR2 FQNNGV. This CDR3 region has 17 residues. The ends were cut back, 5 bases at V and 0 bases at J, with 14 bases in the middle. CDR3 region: CASSLWGPSSYNSPLHF. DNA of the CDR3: TGTGCCAGCAGCCTTTGGGGGCCGAGCTCCTATAATTCACCCCTCCACTTT.

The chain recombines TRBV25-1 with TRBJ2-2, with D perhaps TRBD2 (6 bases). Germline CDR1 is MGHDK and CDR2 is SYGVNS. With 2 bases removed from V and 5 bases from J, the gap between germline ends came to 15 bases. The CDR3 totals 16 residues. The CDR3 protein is CASSEREPAGTGELFF. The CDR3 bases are TGTGCCAGCAGTGAAAGAGAACCCGCGGGAACCGGGGAGCTGTTTTTT.

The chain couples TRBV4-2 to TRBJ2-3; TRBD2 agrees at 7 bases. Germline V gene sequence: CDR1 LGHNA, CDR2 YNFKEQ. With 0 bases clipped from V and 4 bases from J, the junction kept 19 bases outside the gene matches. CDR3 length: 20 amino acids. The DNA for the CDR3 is TGTGCCAGCAGCCAAGATACGGGCAGAGGCGCTAGCGGTAAATCAGATACGCAGTATTTT. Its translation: CASSQDTGRGASGKSDTQYF.

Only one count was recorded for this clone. The CDR3 is CASSPERGGRETQYF. In DNA form, the CDR3 reads TGTGCCAGCAGCCCAGAGCGGGGGGGCCGAGAGACCCAGTACTTC. This rearrangement joins TRBV3-1 (or the pseudogene TRBV3-2) to TRBJ2-5; 10 bases line up with TRBD2. The V gene's germline CDR1 is LGHDT and CDR2 YNNKEL (reference sequence). The ends lost 4 bases at V and 4 bases at J; junction bases unmatched: 6. The CDR3 covers 15 residues.

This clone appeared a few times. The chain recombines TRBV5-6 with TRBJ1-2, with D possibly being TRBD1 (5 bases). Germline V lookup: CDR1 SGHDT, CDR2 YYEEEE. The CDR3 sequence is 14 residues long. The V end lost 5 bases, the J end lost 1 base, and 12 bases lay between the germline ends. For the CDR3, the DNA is TGTGCCAGCAGGGAAGACAGAGATAACTATGGCTACACCTTC. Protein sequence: CASREDRDNYGYTF.

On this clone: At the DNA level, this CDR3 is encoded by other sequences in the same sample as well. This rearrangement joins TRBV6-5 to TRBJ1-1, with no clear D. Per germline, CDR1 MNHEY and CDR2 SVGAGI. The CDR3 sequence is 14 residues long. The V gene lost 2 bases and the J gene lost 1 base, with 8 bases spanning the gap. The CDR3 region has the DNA TGTGCCAGCAGTTACATCCCCGGGAACACTGAAGCTTTCTTT. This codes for CASSYIPGNTEAFF.

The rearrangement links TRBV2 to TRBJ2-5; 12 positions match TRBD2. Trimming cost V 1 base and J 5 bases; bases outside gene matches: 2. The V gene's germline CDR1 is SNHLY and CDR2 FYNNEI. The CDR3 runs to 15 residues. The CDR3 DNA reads TGTGCCAGCAGTGAAGGACTAGCGGGGGCTGAGACCCAGTACTTC. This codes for CASSEGLAGAETQYF.

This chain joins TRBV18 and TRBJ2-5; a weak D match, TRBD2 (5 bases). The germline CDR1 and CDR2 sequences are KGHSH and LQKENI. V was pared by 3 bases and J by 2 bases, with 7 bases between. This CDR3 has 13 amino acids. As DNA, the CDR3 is TGTGCCAGCTCACCGGACTTGCAAGAGACCCAGTACTTC. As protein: CASSPDLQETQYF.

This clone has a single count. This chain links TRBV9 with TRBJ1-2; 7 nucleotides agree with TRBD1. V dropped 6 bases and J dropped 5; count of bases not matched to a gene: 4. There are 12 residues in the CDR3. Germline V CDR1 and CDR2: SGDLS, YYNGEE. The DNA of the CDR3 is TGTGCCAGCACCCAGACAGGGTATGGCTACACCTTC. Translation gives CASTQTGYGYTF.

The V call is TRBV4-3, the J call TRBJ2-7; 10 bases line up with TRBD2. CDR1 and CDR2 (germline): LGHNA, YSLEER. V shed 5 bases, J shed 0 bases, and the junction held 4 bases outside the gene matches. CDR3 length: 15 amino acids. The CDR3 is CASSATSGASYEQYF. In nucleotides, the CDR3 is TGCGCCAGCAGCGCCACTAGCGGGGCCTCCTACGAGCAGTACTTC.